Below, one T cell receptor (beta chain) is given with its context. No antigen is known for it. The deep-level immunoSEQ assay was used. Measured with immunoSEQ multiplex PCR; TCRdb has only the in-frame clones, and not every one. The repertoire holds roughly 810,000 clones, with 95% to 97% as singletons. The naive CD8 fraction comprised CD45RO-negative cells positively selected for CCR7 and excluded terminally differentiated effector memory CD45RA+ cells. These data come from a study of shared clonotypes between healthy human individuals. Findings of the study overall: Only a few donors were included, so the genetic and exposure-history diversity represented was limited. All-four-donor shared clonotypes had higher generation probabilities than non-shared clonotypes did.

The CDR3 length is 14 residues. V lost 5 bases and J lost 2; bases outside the gene matches: 4. Germline loops: CDR1 SEHNR, CDR2 FQNEAQ (reference sequence). The sequence derives from a man aged 30 to 45 in good health. The sample taken for sequencing was naive CD8+ T cells sorted from blood. The rearrangement joins TRBV7-9 to TRBJ2-7, with 9 bases aligning to TRBD1. CDR3 nucleotide sequence: TGTGCCAGCAGCAGCGGGGACAGGGCCTACGAGCAGTACTTC. Translating gives CASSSGDRAYEQYF.